This T cell receptor beta chain originates from a study of PD-L1 blockade in urothelial cancer. This CDR3 has 17 amino acids. V trimming: 3 bases; J trimming: 4 bases; junction bases outside the gene matches: 10. Germline assignment: CDR1 SGDLS and CDR2 YYNGEE. Sequencing used immunoSEQ multiplex PCR; TCRdb keeps in-frame clones, though not all of them. The table records about 43,000 clones, more than 75% of them present only once. The sequenced sample was PBMCs, obtained around atezolizumab (anti-PD-L1) treatment. The clonotype comes from a woman between 55 and 75 years old with urothelial cancer. The chain uses TRBV9 and TRBJ2-1; 10 bases are shared with TRBD2. CDR3 bases: TGTGCCAGCAGCGCTACTTCCCGGACTAGCGGTTACAATGAGCAGTTCTTC. It translates to CASSATSRTSGYNEQFF.